The clone carrying this TCR beta chain was seen a few times. With a J-beta primer mix and a sample-barcoded 5' primer, a second PCR ran roughly 6 to 11 cycles. Tagging of each cDNA molecule was performed by a template-switch adaptor with 12 random nucleotides. TCRdb fed the 5' RACE reads into MiXCR, producing one record per CDR3 protein. This table holds 1.5 million or so distinct CDR3 sequences, around 40% found once. CDR1 is LGHNA and CDR2 is YNFKEQ in the germline V gene. Trimming at V came to 2 bases and at J to 6 bases, leaving 7 bases not matched to a gene. The CDR3 sequence is 16 residues long. These data come from a study of blood T cells in healthy people across ages.

J is TRBJ2-3 and V is TRBV4-2, with 11 bases that match TRBD2. The sequence derives from a woman in her late teens or twenties in good health. Specimen: blood. DNA of the CDR3: TGTGCCAGCAGCCAACCTATAGCGGGAGGGTCCGATACGCAGTATTTT. Its translation is CASSQPIAGGSDTQYF.